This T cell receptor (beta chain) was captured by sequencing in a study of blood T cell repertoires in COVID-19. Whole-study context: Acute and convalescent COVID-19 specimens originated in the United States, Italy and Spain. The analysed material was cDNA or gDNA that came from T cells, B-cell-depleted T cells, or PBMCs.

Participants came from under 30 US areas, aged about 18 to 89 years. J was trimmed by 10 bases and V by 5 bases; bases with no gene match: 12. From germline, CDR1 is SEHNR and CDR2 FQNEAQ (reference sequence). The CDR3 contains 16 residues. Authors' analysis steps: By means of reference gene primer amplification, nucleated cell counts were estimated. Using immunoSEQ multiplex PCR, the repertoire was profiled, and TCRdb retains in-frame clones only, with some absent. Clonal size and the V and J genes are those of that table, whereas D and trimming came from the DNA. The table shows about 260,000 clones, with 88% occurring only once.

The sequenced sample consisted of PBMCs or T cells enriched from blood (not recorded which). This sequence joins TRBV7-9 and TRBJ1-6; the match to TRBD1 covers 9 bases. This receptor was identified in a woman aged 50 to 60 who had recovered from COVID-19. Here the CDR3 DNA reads TGTGCCAGCAGCATTAGGGGACAGGGAGTCGTGTCACCCCTCCACTTT. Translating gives CASSIRGQGVVSPLHF.